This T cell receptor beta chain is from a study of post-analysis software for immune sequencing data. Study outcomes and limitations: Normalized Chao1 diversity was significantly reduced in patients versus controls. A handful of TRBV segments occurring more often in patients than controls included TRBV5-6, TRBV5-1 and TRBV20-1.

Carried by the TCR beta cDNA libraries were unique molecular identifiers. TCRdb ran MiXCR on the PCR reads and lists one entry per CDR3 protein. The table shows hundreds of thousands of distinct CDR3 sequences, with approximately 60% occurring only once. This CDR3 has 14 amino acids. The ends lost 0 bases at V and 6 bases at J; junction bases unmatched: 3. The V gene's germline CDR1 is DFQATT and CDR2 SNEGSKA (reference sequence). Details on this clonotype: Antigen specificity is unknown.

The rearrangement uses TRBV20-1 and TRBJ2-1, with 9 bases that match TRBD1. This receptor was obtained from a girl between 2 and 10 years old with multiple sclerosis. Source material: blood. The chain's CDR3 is CSARDNRGPNEQFF. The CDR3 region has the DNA TGCAGTGCTAGAGATAACAGGGGGCCCAATGAGCAGTTCTTC.